The 9 T cell receptor beta chains below were found in one sample sequenced in a study of graft-versus-host responses after intestinal transplantation. Lymphocytes (intraepithelial and lamina propria) were released by processing the graft tissue. Some clones are missing from TCRdb's copy, which holds only in-frame ones; the method was immunoSEQ multiplex PCR. This sample has under 7,500 clones, with about four fifths found just once. This specimen consisted of ileum tissue, obtained 300 to 310 days after intestinal transplant. The origin of the receptors is a human patient who received an intestinal transplant, so some T cells may come from the graft donor.

The gene calls are TRBV7-7 and TRBJ2-3; possibly TRBD1 or TRBD2 for D (5 bases each). V lost 5 bases, J lost 2 bases, and 14 bases lay in between. Germline assignment: CDR1 SSHAT and CDR2 FNYEAQ (reference sequence). The CDR3 is made up of 15 amino acids. CDR3 residues: CASSPGLGVTDTQYF. CDR3 nucleotide sequence: TGTGCCAGCAGCCCCGGACTGGGGGTCACAGATACGCAGTATTTT.

This clone appeared a single time. A junction boundary mismatches the germline segment, possibly from a read error. For the CDR3, the DNA is TGTGCCAGCAATTACAGGGGGCACACTGAAGCTTTCTTT. This gives the protein CASNYRGHTEAFF. The chain joins TRBV6-5 to TRBJ1-1; 9 bases align to TRBD1. The CDR3 contains 13 residues. The germline V gene encodes CDR1 MNHEY and CDR2 SVGAGI.

This chain uses TRBV21-1 with TRBJ2-1; the table's D gene call, TRBD1, was not cross checked with the DNA. TRBV21-1 is given as a pseudogene. CDR3 length: 18 amino acids. In nucleotides, the CDR3 is TGTGCCAGCAGCAAAGTGGGGGAGGACAGGGATGACTACAATGAGCAGTTCTTC. This sequence encodes CASSKVGEDRDDYNEQFF.

The V gene is TRBV10-1, the J gene TRBJ1-1; no definite D call. Per germline, CDR1 WNHNN and CDR2 SYGVQD (reference sequence). V was shortened by 0 bases and J by 1 base, with 9 bases between the two germline ends. This CDR3 has 15 amino acids. CDR3 loop: CASSESEDENTEAFF. Written as DNA, the CDR3 is TGCGCCAGCAGTGAGTCGGAAGATGAGAACACTGAAGCTTTCTTT.

The rearrangement uses TRBV6-1 and TRBJ2-1; 11 bases are a match to TRBD2. V was clipped by 1 base and J by 7 bases; unmatched bases: 3. Per germline, CDR1 MNHNS and CDR2 SASEGT. The CDR3 consists of 15 residues. DNA of the CDR3: TGTGCCAGCAGTGAAGTAGCGGGAGGGCCAAATGAGCAGTTCTTC. Protein product: CASSEVAGGPNEQFF.

As for this clone: One end of the junction is discordant with germline, which a read error may explain. The same CDR3 also results from other DNA sequences found in this sample. The chain links TRBV11-2 to TRBJ1-3; D is ambiguous. The CDR3 is made up of 16 amino acids. Germline V gene lookup returns CDR1 SGHAT and CDR2 FQNNGV. CDR3 coding DNA: TGCGCCAGCAGCCAAGAGATTGCAGGCGCTGGAAACACCATATATTTT. Residues: CASSQEIAGAGNTIYF.

This sequence joins TRBV18 and TRBJ2-1; 9 bases agree with TRBD2. V lost 3 bases and J lost 10; bases outside the gene matches: 7. Germline-derived CDR1 and CDR2 are KGHSH and LQKENI. The CDR3 is 14 residues long. CDR3 nucleotides: TGTGCCAGCTCACCCCCTCTGGGACTAGCAGAGCAGTTCTTC. Protein product: CASSPPLGLAEQFF.

This clone was observed a single time. CDR3 loop: CASSLTGGPRETQYF. The CDR3 region has the DNA TGTGCCAGCTCACTTACAGGGGGCCCACGGGAGACCCAGTACTTC. This chain uses TRBV18 with TRBJ2-5, with TRBD1 identical over 9 bases. The CDR3 loop spans 15 amino acids. Unmatched junction bases numbered 8, after V lost 4 bases and J lost 5 bases. The V gene's germline CDR1 is KGHSH and CDR2 LQKENI.

DNA for the CDR3: TGTGCCAGCAGCGCTAAGACAGAAATCTATGGCTACACCTTC. It specifies CASSAKTEIYGYTF. The genes are TRBV6-5 and TRBJ1-2; D might be TRBD1 (5 bases). The germline V gene has CDR1 MNHEY and CDR2 SVGAGI. The ends were cut back, 6 bases at V and 4 bases at J, with 15 bases in the middle. The CDR3 contains 14 residues.